This T cell receptor (beta chain) was documented in a study of control samples from healthy donors and cancer patients. TCRdb's table, derived via immunoSEQ multiplex PCR, lists solely in-frame clones and lacks some. Of more than 85,000 clones in the sample, 92% are singletons; the top ten hold 2% to 3%. Material: blood. The TCR was taken from a woman aged 18-35 years in good health.

The CDR3 DNA reads as TGCAGTGCTAGACAGGTAGGGGAGCAGTTCTTC. Its protein product is CSARQVGEQFF. This chain connects TRBV20-1 to TRBJ2-1; D is undetermined. V shed 2 bases and J shed 10 bases, with 9 bases lying between them. This CDR3 is 11 amino acids long. Germline CDR1 reads DFQATT; CDR2 reads SNEGSKA (reference sequence).